Presented here are 32 T cell receptor beta chains from one specimen sequenced in a study of regulatory and conventional T cells in RAG deficiency. The data were produced by immunoSEQ multiplex PCR, yet TCRdb's version contains in-frame clones alone and is incomplete. Of more than 9,000 clones in the sample, more than 70% were seen once. Blood CD4+ CD25-high CD127-low regulatory T cells supplied the genomic DNA template. This sample was shared with a second study, whose subject was regulatory T cells. That report adds: The PCR used 52 TRBV and 13 TRBJ primers.

What was sequenced was Tregs sorted from blood. The receptors stem from a human donor in good health.

The gene calls are TRBV14 and TRBJ2-5; D may be TRBD1 (6 bases). The germline V gene encodes CDR1 SGHDN and CDR2 FVKESK. CDR3 size: 18 residues. V shed 3 bases and J shed 5 bases, with 25 bases lying between them. CDR3 region: CASSQRGQGLSSAETQYF. The CDR3 nucleotides are TGTGCCAGCAGCCAGAGAGGTCAGGGGCTGAGCTCAGCCGAGACCCAGTACTTC.

J is TRBJ2-3 and V is TRBV11-3; D not resolved. The germline gives CDR1 SGHNT, CDR2 YENEEA. V was cut by 1 base and J by 2 bases, with 4 bases left in between. This CDR3 has 13 residues. CDR3 sequence: CASSLAYTDTQYF. The CDR3 bases are TGTGCCAGCAGCTTAGCGTACACAGATACGCAGTATTTT.

DNA for the CDR3: TGTGCCAGCAGGGTCACAGGGGGCGCGGTCACTGAAGCTTTCTTT. Encoded protein: CASRVTGGAVTEAFF. This chain connects TRBV6-5 to TRBJ1-1; the match to TRBD1 covers 9 bases. V gave up 6 bases and J gave up 4 bases; unmatched junction bases: 9. The CDR3 loop spans 15 amino acids. Germline V CDR1 and CDR2: MNHEY, SVGAGI.

The V gene is TRBV7-2, the J gene TRBJ2-1; D assignment may be TRBD1 or TRBD2 (5 bases each). The CDR3 is made up of 16 amino acids. Germline values: CDR1 SGHTA, CDR2 FQGNSA. Trimming took off 4 bases at V and 4 bases at J, with 17 bases between the two ends. The CDR3 DNA reads TGTGCCAGCAGCTGGGGACCGGGGCCCTTTTACAATGAGCAGTTCTTC. Amino acids: CASSWGPGPFYNEQFF. Combining the CDR3 with reference TRBV7-2 and TRBJ2-1 gives the whole variable domain GAGVSQSPSNKVTEKGKDVELRCDPISGHTALYWYRQSLGQGLEFLIYFQGNSAPDKSGLPSDRFSAERTGGSVSTLTIQRTQQEDSAVYLCASSWGPGPFYNEQFFGPGTRLTVL.

The CDR3 protein is CASSPGTLVEDTQYF. The CDR3 DNA reads TGTGCCAGCAGCCCCGGGACCCTCGTTGAGGATACGCAGTATTTT. This chain uses TRBV11-2 with TRBJ2-3, with D perhaps being TRBD1 or TRBD2 (5 bases each). V dropped 5 bases and J dropped 6 bases, with 18 bases sitting between them. Germline values: CDR1 SGHAT, CDR2 FQNNGV. The CDR3 extends over 15 amino acids.

CDR3: CASSAAAVRSYNEQFF. CDR3 bases: TGTGCCAGTAGTGCAGCAGCGGTACGCTCCTACAATGAGCAGTTCTTC. The genes are TRBV19 and TRBJ2-1, with D perhaps matching TRBD2 (5 bases). The germline V gene has CDR1 LNHDA and CDR2 SQIVND (reference sequence). Trimming pared 5 bases from V and 0 bases from J, leaving 14 bases between. This CDR3 is 16 amino acids long.

J is TRBJ2-1 and V is TRBV7-2; TRBD1 agrees at 8 bases. This CDR3 has 15 residues. The V and J ends lost 4 bases and 0 bases, in that order; junction bases with no gene match: 2. CDR1 and CDR2 from the germline V gene are SGHTA and FQGNSA. CDR3 sequence: CASSSTGGSYNEQFF. CDR3 DNA sequence: TGTGCCAGCAGCTCTACAGGGGGCTCCTACAATGAGCAGTTCTTC.

V gene TRBV6-1 combines with J gene TRBJ2-5; unclear D gene. The CDR3 is 14 residues long. Trimming took 7 bases from V and 2 from J, leaving 14 bases between them. The germline V gene has CDR1 MNHNS and CDR2 SASEGT. Written as DNA, the CDR3 is TGTGCCAGCAACCCCCCCCGAGGTCAAGAGACCCAGTACTTC. This translates into CASNPPRGQETQYF.

The J gene is TRBJ2-2, the V gene TRBV5-1, with D hard to call. The CDR3 is made up of 12 amino acids. V was trimmed by 3 bases and J by 7 bases, leaving 7 bases between them. Per the germline V gene, CDR1 is SGHRS and CDR2 is YFSETQ. This CDR3 is CASSSEDGELFF. CDR3 nucleotides: TGCGCCAGCAGCTCCGAAGACGGGGAGCTGTTTTTT. The full variable domain, in which reference TRBV5-1 and TRBJ2-2 provide the parts outside the CDR3, is KAGVTQTPRYLIKTRGQQVTLSCSPISGHRSVSWYQQTPGQGLQFLFEYFSETQRNKGNFPGRFSGRQFSNSRSEMNVSTLELGDSALYLCASSSEDGELFFGEGSRLTVL.

V gene TRBV9 combines with J gene TRBJ1-3, with D perhaps TRBD1 (6 bases). The V gene lost 0 bases and the J gene lost 0 bases, with 13 bases spanning the gap. The germline V gene has CDR1 SGDLS and CDR2 YYNGEE. This CDR3 region has 17 residues. CDR3 nucleotide sequence: TGTGCCAGCAGCGTAGTGGACAGCGCGAGCTCTGGAAACACCATATATTTT. This translates into CASSVVDSASSGNTIYF.

The chain has TRBV9 and TRBJ1-2; D gene unclear. Germline CDR1 SGDLS, CDR2 YYNGEE. The CDR3 sequence is 14 residues long. V was trimmed by 0 bases and J by 6 bases, leaving 12 bases between them. The CDR3 is CASSVEPTGNGYTF. The CDR3 nucleotides are TGTGCCAGCAGCGTAGAACCGACCGGGAATGGCTACACCTTC.

This chain connects TRBV5-1 to TRBJ2-1, with 8 bases fitting TRBD2. V shed 2 bases and J 7 bases; nucleotides not matched to a gene: 8. The germline gives CDR1 SGHRS, CDR2 YFSETQ. This CDR3 has 15 residues. CDR3 nucleotide sequence: TGCGCCAGCAGCTTCCCAGCGGGGGTAAGGAATGAGCAGTTCTTC. Protein: CASSFPAGVRNEQFF.

The V and J genes are TRBV4-2 and TRBJ2-3; 7 nucleotides match TRBD2. The CDR3 sequence is 17 residues long. Germline V lookup: CDR1 LGHNA, CDR2 YNFKEQ. V gave up 1 base and J gave up 3 bases; unmatched junction bases: 10. The CDR3 sequence: CASSQASGGSSTDTQYF. Here the CDR3 DNA reads TGTGCCAGCAGCCAAGCCTCTGGCGGGAGCAGTACAGATACGCAGTATTTT.

The chain couples TRBV19 to TRBJ2-6; 7 nucleotides match TRBD1. V shed 6 bases and J 0 bases; nucleotides not matched to a gene: 8. The length of the CDR3 is 17 residues. The germline gives CDR1 LNHDA, CDR2 SQIVND (reference sequence). The CDR3 DNA sequence: TGTGCCAGTAGCCGGGGACAGCCGTTCTCTGGGGCCAACGTCCTGACTTTC. It yields the protein CASSRGQPFSGANVLTF.

V gene TRBV6-5 combines with J gene TRBJ1-4, with 10 positions matching TRBD1. Looked up from germline, CDR1 is MNHEY and CDR2 is SVGAGI. Unmatched junction bases numbered 4, after V lost 5 bases and J lost 7 bases. CDR3 length: 14 amino acids. DNA of the CDR3: TGTGCCAGCAGTGACAGGGGGCGCGGTGAAAAACTGTTTTTT. This sequence encodes CASSDRGRGEKLFF.

The CDR3 loop reads CASRTGSSKNTEAFF. The CDR3 DNA reads TGTGCCAGCAGGACAGGCTCTTCCAAGAACACTGAAGCTTTCTTT. The rearrangement uses TRBV6-5 and TRBJ1-1, with a possible D match to TRBD1 (6 bases). Germline V gene lookup returns CDR1 MNHEY and CDR2 SVGAGI. Trimming removed 6 bases from V and 1 base from J, with 15 bases in between. CDR3 length: 15 residues.

This chain uses TRBV5-1 with TRBJ1-1; TRBD1 might be the D (6 bases). Germline V CDR1 and CDR2: SGHRS, YFSETQ. The CDR3 has 15 amino acids. Trimming took off 4 bases at V and 3 bases at J, with 16 bases between the two ends. The CDR3 region is CASSMDPGHYTEAFF. The CDR3 region has the DNA TGCGCCAGCAGCATGGATCCGGGACACTACACTGAAGCTTTCTTT.

The chain has TRBV11-2 and TRBJ1-5; D is possibly TRBD1 (5 bases). There are 15 residues in the CDR3. The V end lost 5 bases, the J end lost 3 bases, and 14 bases lay between the germline ends. Germline V gene sequence: CDR1 SGHAT, CDR2 FQNNGV. The CDR3 region has the DNA TGTGCCAGCAGCCAAGGAGGGACCCTCAATCAGCCCCAGCATTTT. Its protein is CASSQGGTLNQPQHF. Full variable domain (rest looked up from reference TRBV11-2 and TRBJ1-5): EAGVAQSPRYKIIEKRQSVAFWCNPISGHATLYWYQQILGQGPKLLIQFQNNGVVDDSQLPKDRFSAERLKGVDSTLKIQPAKLEDSAVYLCASSQGGTLNQPQHFGDGTRLSIL.

The chain is built from TRBV7-2 and TRBJ1-2; 10 bases are a match to TRBD1. CDR1 is SGHTA and CDR2 is FQGNSA in the germline V gene. This CDR3 has 14 amino acids. V was clipped by 4 bases and J by 8 bases; unmatched bases: 7. CDR3 in DNA: TGTGCCAGCAGCTCGGGACAGGGGATATGGGGCTACACCTTC. It yields the protein CASSSGQGIWGYTF.

The chain combines TRBV18 with TRBJ2-5; 9 bases line up with TRBD2. The CDR3 covers 15 residues. Germline V gives CDR1 KGHSH, CDR2 LQKENI. V shed 3 bases and J 5 bases; nucleotides not matched to a gene: 7. The CDR3 DNA is TGTGCCAGCTCACCTAGCGGGAGAAATCAGGAGACCCAGTACTTC. Amino acids: CASSPSGRNQETQYF.

This clone has just a few counts. V usage is TRBV6-1 and J usage is TRBJ1-5, with no clear D. V lost 3 bases and J lost 7, with 16 bases in between. Germline values: CDR1 MNHNS, CDR2 SASEGT. The CDR3 extends over 15 amino acids. The CDR3 coding sequence is TGTGCCAGCAGTGATAGGTTCGGCGCGGGCCAGCCCCAGCATTTT. Protein product: CASSDRFGAGQPQHF.

The V call is TRBV6-5, the J call TRBJ1-3, with TRBD1 matching over 8 bases. Germline CDR1 MNHEY, CDR2 SVGAGI. This CDR3 is 16 amino acids long. The J segment lost 3 bases and the V segment lost 2 bases, leaving 6 bases of the junction unmatched. The CDR3 DNA reads as TGTGCCAGCAGTTACGTATTGGGGACAGGTGGAAACACCATATATTTT. Translation: CASSYVLGTGGNTIYF.

The chain recombines TRBV19 with TRBJ2-1; 15 positions agree with TRBD2. Per germline, CDR1 LNHDA and CDR2 SQIVND (reference sequence). The V segment lost 5 bases and the J segment 9 bases; nucleotides outside the gene matches: 11. The CDR3 is 17 residues long. In nucleotides, the CDR3 is TGTGCCAGTAGTTCGGCCGCCGGGACTAGCGGGGGGAGTGAGCAGTTCTTC. Translation: CASSSAAGTSGGSEQFF.

The chain employs TRBV6-6 and TRBJ2-7; D is uncertain. The CDR3 consists of 12 residues. Germline V gives CDR1 MNHNY, CDR2 SVGAGI (reference sequence). The germline V and J ends were trimmed by 0 bases and 7 bases, with 7 bases remaining between them. CDR3 region: CASSYSPQEQYF. CDR3 in DNA: TGTGCCAGCAGTTACTCCCCCCAGGAGCAGTACTTC.

The rearrangement uses TRBV2 and TRBJ2-3, with 8 nucleotides matching TRBD1. Germline CDR1 is SNHLY and CDR2 is FYNNEI. J gave up 3 bases and V 4 bases, and 6 bases lay outside the gene matches. The CDR3 runs 15 residues. The CDR3 sequence is CASSAQGVRTDTQYF. CDR3 in DNA: TGTGCCAGCAGTGCACAGGGGGTGCGAACAGATACGCAGTATTTT. Drawing the rest from reference TRBV2 and TRBJ2-3, the complete variable domain is EPEVTQTPSHQVTQMGQEVILRCVPISNHLYFYWYRQILGQKVEFLVSFYNNEISEKSEIFDDQFSVERPDGSNFTLKIRSTKLEDSAMYFCASSAQGVRTDTQYFGPGTRLTVL.

The rearrangement uses TRBV18 and TRBJ2-3; D remains ambiguous. The length of the CDR3 is 11 residues. Trimming stripped 3 bases from V and 5 bases from J, with 3 bases between. The germline gives CDR1 KGHSH, CDR2 LQKENI. The CDR3 reads CASSPGDTQYF. CDR3 bases: TGTGCCAGCTCACCCGGAGATACGCAGTATTTT.

This chain connects TRBV28 to TRBJ2-5; TRBD1 is a possible D gene (5 bases). This CDR3 region has 13 residues. V was pared by 2 bases and J by 6 bases, with 10 bases between. Germline V lookup: CDR1 MDHEN, CDR2 SYDVKM. This chain's CDR3 is CASSLTRVKTQYF. CDR3 sequence (DNA): TGTGCCAGCAGTTTAACCAGGGTTAAGACCCAGTACTTC.

The rearrangement uses TRBV5-1 and TRBJ2-5; D is unresolved. The germline gives CDR1 SGHRS, CDR2 YFSETQ. The CDR3 loop spans 11 amino acids. V was shortened by 3 bases and J by 2 bases, with 2 bases between the two germline ends. Here the CDR3 DNA reads TGCGCCAGCAGCTGGCAAGAGACCCAGTACTTC. It encodes CASSWQETQYF.

This clone was seen a single time. The chain has TRBV11-1 and TRBJ2-7; 11 nucleotides match TRBD2. After removal of 5 bases from V and 4 bases from J, the junction contained 7 bases not matched to a gene. CDR1 is SGHAT and CDR2 is FQDESV in the germline V gene (reference sequence). The CDR3 sequence is 15 residues long. In nucleotides, the CDR3 is TGTGCCAGCAGCCCTAGGGCTAGCGGGGGGTACGAGCAGTACTTC. Protein sequence: CASSPRASGGYEQYF.

V is TRBV4-1 and J is TRBJ1-1; no clear D gene. V lost 1 base and J lost 11, with 11 bases in between. Per the germline V gene, CDR1 is MGHRA and CDR2 is YSYEKL. There are 12 residues in the CDR3. The CDR3 reads CASSQGGILAFF. The CDR3 DNA is TGCGCCAGCAGCCAAGGAGGGATTTTGGCTTTCTTT.

This clone was counted between two and nine times. This chain uses TRBV5-6 with TRBJ1-6, with TRBD1 as a possible D gene (6 bases). CDR1 is SGHDT, CDR2 YYEEEE, per germline. Deletions cut 2 bases from V and 10 bases from J, with 19 bases between. The CDR3 has 16 residues. DNA of the CDR3: TGTGCCAGCAGCTTAGGGGGAACCCCTCGTGGGTCACCCCTCCACTTT. This encodes CASSLGGTPRGSPLHF.

This rearrangement joins TRBV2 to TRBJ2-3; TRBD2 matches 10 bases. CDR1 is SNHLY, CDR2 FYNNEI, per germline. With 6 bases clipped from V and 4 bases from J, the junction kept 10 bases outside the gene matches. CDR3 length equals 16 residues. For the CDR3, the DNA is TGTGCCAGCAGGGACCTAGTAGCGGGGGGAGCAGATACGCAGTATTTT. Its protein product is CASRDLVAGGADTQYF.